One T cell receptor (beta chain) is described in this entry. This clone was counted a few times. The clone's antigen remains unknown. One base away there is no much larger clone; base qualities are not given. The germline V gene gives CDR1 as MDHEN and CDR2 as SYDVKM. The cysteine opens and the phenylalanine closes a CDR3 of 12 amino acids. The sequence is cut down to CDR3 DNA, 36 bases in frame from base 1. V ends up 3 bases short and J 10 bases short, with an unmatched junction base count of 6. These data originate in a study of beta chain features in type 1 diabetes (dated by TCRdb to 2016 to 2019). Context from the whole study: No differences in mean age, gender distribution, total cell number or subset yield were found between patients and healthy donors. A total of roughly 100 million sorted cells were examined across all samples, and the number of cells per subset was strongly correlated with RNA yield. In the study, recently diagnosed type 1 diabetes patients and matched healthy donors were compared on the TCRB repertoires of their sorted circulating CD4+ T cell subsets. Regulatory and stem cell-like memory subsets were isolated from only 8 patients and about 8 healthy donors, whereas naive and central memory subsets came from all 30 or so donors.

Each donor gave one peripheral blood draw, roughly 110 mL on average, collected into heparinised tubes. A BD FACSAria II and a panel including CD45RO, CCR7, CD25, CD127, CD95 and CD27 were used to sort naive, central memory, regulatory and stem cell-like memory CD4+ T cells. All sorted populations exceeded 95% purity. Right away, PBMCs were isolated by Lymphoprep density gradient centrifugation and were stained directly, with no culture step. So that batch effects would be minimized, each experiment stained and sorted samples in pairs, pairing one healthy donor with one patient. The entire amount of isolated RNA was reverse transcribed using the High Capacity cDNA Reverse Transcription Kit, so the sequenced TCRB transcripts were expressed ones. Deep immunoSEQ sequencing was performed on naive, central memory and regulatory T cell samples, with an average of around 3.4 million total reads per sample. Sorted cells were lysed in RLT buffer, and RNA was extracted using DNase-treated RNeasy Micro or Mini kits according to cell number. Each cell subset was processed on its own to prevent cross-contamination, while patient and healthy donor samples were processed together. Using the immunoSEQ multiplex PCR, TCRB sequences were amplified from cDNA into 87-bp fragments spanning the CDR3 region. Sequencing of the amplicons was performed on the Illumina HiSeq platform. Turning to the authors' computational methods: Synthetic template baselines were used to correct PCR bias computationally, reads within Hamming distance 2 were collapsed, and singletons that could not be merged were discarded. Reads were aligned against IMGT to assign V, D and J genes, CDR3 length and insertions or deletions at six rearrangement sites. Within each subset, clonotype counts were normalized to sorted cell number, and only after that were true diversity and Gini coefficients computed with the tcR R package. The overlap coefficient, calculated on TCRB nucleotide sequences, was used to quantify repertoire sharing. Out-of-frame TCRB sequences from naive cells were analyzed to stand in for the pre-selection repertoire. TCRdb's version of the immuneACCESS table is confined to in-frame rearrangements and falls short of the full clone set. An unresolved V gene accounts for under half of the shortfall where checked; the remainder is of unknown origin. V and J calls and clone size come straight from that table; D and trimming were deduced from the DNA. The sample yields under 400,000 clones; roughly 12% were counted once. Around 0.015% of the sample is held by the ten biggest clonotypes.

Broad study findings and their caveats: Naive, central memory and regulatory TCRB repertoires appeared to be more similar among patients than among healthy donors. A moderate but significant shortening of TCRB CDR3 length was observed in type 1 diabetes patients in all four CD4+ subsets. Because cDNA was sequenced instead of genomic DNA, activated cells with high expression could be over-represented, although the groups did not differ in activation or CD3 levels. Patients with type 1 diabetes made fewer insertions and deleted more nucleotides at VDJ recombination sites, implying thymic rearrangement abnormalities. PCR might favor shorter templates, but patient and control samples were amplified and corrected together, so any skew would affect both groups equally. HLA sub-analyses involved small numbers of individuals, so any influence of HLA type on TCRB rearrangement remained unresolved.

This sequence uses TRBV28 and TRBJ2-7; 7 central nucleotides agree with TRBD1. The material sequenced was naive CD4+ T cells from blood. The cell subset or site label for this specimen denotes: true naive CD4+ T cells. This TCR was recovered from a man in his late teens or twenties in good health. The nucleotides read TGTGCCAGCAGTTTGACCAGGGGGTTACAGTACTTC. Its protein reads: CASSLTRGLQYF.